The TCR beta chain described here comes from a study of cytomegalovirus exposure and HLA in healthy donors. Overall study findings and caveats: HLA alleles showed associations with about 17,000 TCR beta sequences in a later analysis, at a 0.05 false discovery rate.

PCR primers comprised 60 Vbeta and 13 Jbeta primers. The assay was immunoSEQ multiplex PCR, and TCRdb's table has in-frame clones only and misses some. The table has about 150,000 clones, roughly two thirds seen once. Healthy bone marrow donors supplied every sample. Concerning this clone: Its target is unknown. At one end the junction does not follow the germline gene, possibly because of a read error.

The CDR3 extends over 12 amino acids. In germline, CDR1 is SEHNR, CDR2 FQNEAQ (reference sequence). Material for sequencing was PBMCs. This sequence joins TRBV7-9 and TRBJ2-7; possibly TRBD1 for D (5 bases). The receptor was derived from a young woman in good health and CMV-seropositive. The CDR3 region has the DNA TGTTCCAGCAGCCAAGGGGACTACGAGCAGTACTTC. This translates into CSSSQGDYEQYF.